This is a list of T cell receptor beta chains from one sample in a study of T cells in Graves' hyperthyroidism and ophthalmopathy. TCRdb reprocessed the multiplex PCR reads via MiXCR and lists one record per CDR3 protein. The sample records fewer than 450,000 distinct CDR3 sequences, about a sixth being singletons. Specimen: blood. The receptors come from a woman in her 30s with Graves' hyperthyroidism that later progressed to Graves' ophthalmopathy. Each CDR3 is given with its conserved first and last residue. A clone size is listed for some rows: how often the clone was seen (once, few, many), or a class if it is expanded.

cdr3_aa	clone_size	j_call	v_call
CASNSGRDVYEQYF	-	TRBJ2-7	TRBV5-6
CATSDSGGPLHF	many	TRBJ1-6	TRBV24-1
CASHSLAGVNTGELFF	many	TRBJ2-2	TRBV28
CATSRGQIGLSGPQHF	many	TRBJ1-5	TRBV15
CASSDTLAGVGYEQFF	-	TRBJ2-1	TRBV2
CASSLRTAYNYEQYF	many	TRBJ2-7	TRBV28
CASRGTGFSYNEQFF	many	TRBJ2-1	TRBV28
CASSLVRRGASLEQYF	many	TRBJ2-7	TRBV11-2
CASSFGGTGANVLTF	many	TRBJ2-6	TRBV27
CASSELGLAGTYEQYF	many	TRBJ2-7	TRBV27
CASSPGPLNQPQHF	-	TRBJ1-5	TRBV7-2
CASSTGRTDEELFF	once	TRBJ1-4	TRBV6-1
CASSLGGNYGYTF	many	TRBJ1-2	TRBV28
CASSEGGGLGEAFF	many	TRBJ1-1	TRBV6-1
CASSLERGLAPQETQYF	-	TRBJ2-5	TRBV5-8
CASSGRPSSYEQYF	many	TRBJ2-7	TRBV28
CASSQGPASEQYF	many	TRBJ2-7	TRBV2
CAWSVSNPSEQYF	few	TRBJ2-7	TRBV30
CASSLERGPTDTQYF	many	TRBJ2-3	TRBV11-2
CATSRRGGAVEQYF	many	TRBJ2-7	TRBV15
CASSERDRGVNTEAFF	few	TRBJ1-1	TRBV6-1
CASKLWQGAYNEQFF	many	TRBJ2-1	TRBV28
CSAGELAGGEQFF	many	TRBJ2-1	TRBV20-1
CASSLGEVSISPLHF	many	TRBJ1-6	TRBV28
CASSISLVNEQFF	-	TRBJ2-1	TRBV19
CASTPDGPSYNEQFF	few	TRBJ2-1	TRBV7-2
CATKDRDLQETQYF	many	TRBJ2-5	TRBV6-1
CASSEVVGASGRWNEQFF	many	TRBJ2-1	TRBV6-1
CASSFSGGANTEAFF	many	TRBJ1-1	TRBV27
CASSRGNGEQYF	-	TRBJ2-7	TRBV18
CASGRETEAFF	few	TRBJ1-1	TRBV2
CASSWGLAGGITYEQYF	many	TRBJ2-7	TRBV12-3/TRBV12-4
CAWSVRSNQPQHF	many	TRBJ1-5	TRBV30
CASSIMGTSFNEQFF	-	TRBJ2-1	TRBV9
CVSKRIPGQVGEFF	-	TRBJ2-1	TRBV6-1
CASSLVTASYEQYF	many	TRBJ2-7	TRBV5-6
CSVFISGANVLTF	few	TRBJ2-6	TRBV29-1
CASSYSRTGGNEQFF	-	TRBJ2-1	TRBV6-6
CSAERGGTGSDTQYF	many	TRBJ2-3	TRBV20-1
CASSGASSTYNEQFF	many	TRBJ2-1	TRBV2
CASSEFDSSGNTIYF	many	TRBJ1-3	TRBV6-1
CSAGESSGGAYEQYF	-	TRBJ2-7	TRBV20-1
CSARDIAWASTDTQYF	-	TRBJ2-3	TRBV20-1
CATSESGATDTQYF	-	TRBJ2-3	TRBV24-1
CASSQEWMGSRGNTIYF	-	TRBJ1-3	TRBV3-1
CASSSRLAGLNNEQFF	many	TRBJ2-1	TRBV7-8